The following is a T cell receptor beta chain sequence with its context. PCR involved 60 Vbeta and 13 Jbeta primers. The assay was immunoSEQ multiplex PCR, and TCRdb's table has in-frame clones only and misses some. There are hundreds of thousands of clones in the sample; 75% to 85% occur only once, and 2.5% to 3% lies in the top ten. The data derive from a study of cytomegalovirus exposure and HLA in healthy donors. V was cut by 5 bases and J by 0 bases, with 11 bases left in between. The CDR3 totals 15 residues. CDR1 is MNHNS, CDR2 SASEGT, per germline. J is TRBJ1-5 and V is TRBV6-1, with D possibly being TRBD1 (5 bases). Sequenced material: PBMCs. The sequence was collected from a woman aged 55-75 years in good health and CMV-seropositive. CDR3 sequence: CASSPPGYSNQPQHF. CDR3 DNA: TGTGCCAGCAGTCCCCCAGGGTATAGCAATCAGCCCCAGCATTTT.